The present T cell receptor (beta chain) was sequenced within a study of blood T cell repertoires in COVID-19. Method: immunoSEQ multiplex PCR; TCRdb's copy keeps in-frame clones and lacks some. The sample includes about 250,000 clones, roughly 85% seen only once; the top ten take approximately 9%. The CDR3 is made up of 16 amino acids. Trimming at V came to 3 bases and at J to 5 bases, leaving 7 bases not matched to a gene. Germline V gene lookup returns CDR1 KGHSH and CDR2 LQKENI. The sequenced sample was PBMCs or T cells enriched from blood (not recorded which). This chain links TRBV18 with TRBJ2-1, with 10 nucleotides matching TRBD2. The sequence was collected from a woman aged 45-65 years with acute COVID-19. The CDR3 coding sequence is TGTGCCAGCTCACCCCCGAGCGGGGGGGGAGACAATGAGCAGTTCTTC. Its protein product is CASSPPSGGGDNEQFF. The whole variable domain, remainder taken from reference TRBV18 and TRBJ2-1, is NAGVMQNPRHLVRRRGQEARLRCSPMKGHSHVYWYRQLPEEGLKFMVYLQKENIIDESGMPKERFSAEFPKEGPSILRIQQVVRGDSAAYFCASSPPSGGGDNEQFFGPGTRLTVL.